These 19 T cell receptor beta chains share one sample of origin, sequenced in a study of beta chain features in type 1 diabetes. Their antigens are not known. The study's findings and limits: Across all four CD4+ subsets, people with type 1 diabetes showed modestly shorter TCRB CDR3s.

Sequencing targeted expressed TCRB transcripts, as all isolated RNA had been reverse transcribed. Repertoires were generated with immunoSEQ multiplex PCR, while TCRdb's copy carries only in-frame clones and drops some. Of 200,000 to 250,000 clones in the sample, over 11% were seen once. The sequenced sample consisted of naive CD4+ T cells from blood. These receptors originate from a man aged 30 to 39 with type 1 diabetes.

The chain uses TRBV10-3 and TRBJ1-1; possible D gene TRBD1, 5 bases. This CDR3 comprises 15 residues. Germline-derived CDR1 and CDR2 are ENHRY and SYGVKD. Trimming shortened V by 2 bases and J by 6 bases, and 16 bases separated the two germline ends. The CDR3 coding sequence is TGTGCCATCAGTGAGGGGGCCAAAGTGGCGTCTGAAGCTTTCTTT. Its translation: CAISEGAKVASEAFF.

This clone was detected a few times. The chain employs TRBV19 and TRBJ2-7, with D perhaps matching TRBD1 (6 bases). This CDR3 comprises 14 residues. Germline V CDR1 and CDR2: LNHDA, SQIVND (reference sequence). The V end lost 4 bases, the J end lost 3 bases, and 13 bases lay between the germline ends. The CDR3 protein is CASSRTARDYEQYF. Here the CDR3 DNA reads TGTGCCAGTAGTAGGACAGCCAGGGACTACGAGCAGTACTTC.

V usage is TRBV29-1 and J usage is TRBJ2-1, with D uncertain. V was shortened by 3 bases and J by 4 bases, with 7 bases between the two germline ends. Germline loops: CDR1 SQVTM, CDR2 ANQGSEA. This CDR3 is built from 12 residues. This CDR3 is CSVEPGYNEQFF. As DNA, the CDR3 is TGCAGCGTTGAGCCAGGTTACAATGAGCAGTTCTTC.

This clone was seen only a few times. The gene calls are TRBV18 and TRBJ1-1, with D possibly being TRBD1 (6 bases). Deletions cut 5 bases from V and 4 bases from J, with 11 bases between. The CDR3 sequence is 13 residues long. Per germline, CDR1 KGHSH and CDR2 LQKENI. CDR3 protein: CASSEQGLTEAFF. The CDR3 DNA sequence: TGTGCCAGCTCAGAACAGGGTCTCACTGAAGCTTTCTTT.

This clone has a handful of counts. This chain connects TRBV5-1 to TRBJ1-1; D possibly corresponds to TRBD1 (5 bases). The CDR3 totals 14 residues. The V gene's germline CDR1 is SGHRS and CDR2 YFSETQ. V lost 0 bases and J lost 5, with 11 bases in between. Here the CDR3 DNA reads TGCGCCAGCAGCTTGGAATCCGGGGGGACTGAAGCTTTCTTT. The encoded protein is CASSLESGGTEAFF.

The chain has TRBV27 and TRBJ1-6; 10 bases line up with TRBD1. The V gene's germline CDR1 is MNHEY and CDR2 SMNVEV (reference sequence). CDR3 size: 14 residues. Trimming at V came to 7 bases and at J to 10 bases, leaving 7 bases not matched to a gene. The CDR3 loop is CASTPGQGRSPLHF. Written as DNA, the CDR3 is TGTGCCAGCACCCCGGGACAGGGGCGGTCACCCCTCCACTTT.

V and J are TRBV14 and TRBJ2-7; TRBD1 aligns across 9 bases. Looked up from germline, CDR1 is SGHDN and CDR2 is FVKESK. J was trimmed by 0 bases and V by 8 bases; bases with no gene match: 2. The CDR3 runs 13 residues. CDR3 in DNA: TGTGCCAGCCGGGACAGGGCCTCCTACGAGCAGTACTTC. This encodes CASRDRASYEQYF.

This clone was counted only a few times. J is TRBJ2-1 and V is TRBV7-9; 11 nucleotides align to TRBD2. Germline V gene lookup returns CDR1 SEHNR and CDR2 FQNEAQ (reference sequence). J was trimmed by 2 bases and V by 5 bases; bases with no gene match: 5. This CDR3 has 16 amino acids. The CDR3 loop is CASSPLAGEPYNEQFF. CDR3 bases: TGTGCCAGCAGCCCACTAGCGGGAGAACCCTACAATGAGCAGTTCTTC.

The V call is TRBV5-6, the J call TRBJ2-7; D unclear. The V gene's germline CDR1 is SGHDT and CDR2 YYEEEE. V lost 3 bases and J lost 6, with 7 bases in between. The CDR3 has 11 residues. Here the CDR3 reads CASSSFGEQYF. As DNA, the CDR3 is TGTGCCAGCAGCTCGTTCGGCGAGCAGTACTTC.

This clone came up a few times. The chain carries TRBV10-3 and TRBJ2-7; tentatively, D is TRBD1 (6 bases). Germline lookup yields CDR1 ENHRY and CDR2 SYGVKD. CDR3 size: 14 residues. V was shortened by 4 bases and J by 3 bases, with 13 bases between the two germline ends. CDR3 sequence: CAISARTEFYEQYF. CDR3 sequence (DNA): TGTGCCATCAGTGCTAGGACAGAATTCTACGAGCAGTACTTC.

This CDR3 is CATSVGLAGVDEQYF. As DNA, the CDR3 is TGTGCCACCAGCGTAGGACTAGCGGGCGTAGACGAGCAGTACTTC. The V call is TRBV15, the J call TRBJ2-7; 11 positions match TRBD2. The CDR3 runs to 15 residues. Trimming removed 5 bases from V and 5 bases from J; junction bases left unmatched: 8. Germline V gene lookup returns CDR1 LNHNV and CDR2 YYDKDF (reference sequence).

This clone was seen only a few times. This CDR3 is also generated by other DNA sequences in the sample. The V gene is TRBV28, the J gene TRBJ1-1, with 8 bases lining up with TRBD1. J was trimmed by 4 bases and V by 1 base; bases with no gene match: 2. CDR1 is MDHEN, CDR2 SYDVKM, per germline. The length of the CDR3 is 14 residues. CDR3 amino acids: CASSLSGGGTEAFF. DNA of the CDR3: TGTGCCAGCAGTTTATCAGGGGGCGGCACTGAAGCTTTCTTT.

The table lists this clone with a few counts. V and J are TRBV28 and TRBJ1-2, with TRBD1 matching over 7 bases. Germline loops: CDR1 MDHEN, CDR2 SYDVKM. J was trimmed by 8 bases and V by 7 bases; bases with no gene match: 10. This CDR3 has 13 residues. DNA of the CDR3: TGTGCCAGCACCCCGCTGGGACAGATCGGCTACACCTTC. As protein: CASTPLGQIGYTF.

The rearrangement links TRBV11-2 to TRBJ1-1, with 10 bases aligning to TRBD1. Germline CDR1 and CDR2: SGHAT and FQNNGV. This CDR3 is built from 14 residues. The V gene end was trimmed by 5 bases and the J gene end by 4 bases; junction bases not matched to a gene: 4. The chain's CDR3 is CASSTRTGGTEAFF. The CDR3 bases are TGTGCCAGCAGCACCCGGACAGGGGGCACTGAAGCTTTCTTT.

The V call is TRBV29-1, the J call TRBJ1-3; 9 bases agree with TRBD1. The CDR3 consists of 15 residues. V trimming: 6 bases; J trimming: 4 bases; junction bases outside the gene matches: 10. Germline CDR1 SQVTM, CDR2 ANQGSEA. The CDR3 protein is CSVQGDRESGNTIYF. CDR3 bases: TGCAGCGTACAAGGGGACAGGGAATCCGGAAACACCATATATTTT.

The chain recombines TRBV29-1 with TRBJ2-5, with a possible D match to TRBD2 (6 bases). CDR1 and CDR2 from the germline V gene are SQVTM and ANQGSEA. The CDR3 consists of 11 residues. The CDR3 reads CSTRERETQYF. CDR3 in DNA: TGCAGTACCCGGGAGAGAGAGACCCAGTACTTC.

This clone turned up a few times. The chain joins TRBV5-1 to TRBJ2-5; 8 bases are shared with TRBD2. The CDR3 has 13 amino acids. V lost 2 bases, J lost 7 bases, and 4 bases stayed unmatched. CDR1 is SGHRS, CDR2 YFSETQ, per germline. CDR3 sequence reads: CASSFGLAATQYF. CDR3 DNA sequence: TGCGCCAGCAGCTTTGGACTAGCAGCGACCCAGTACTTC.

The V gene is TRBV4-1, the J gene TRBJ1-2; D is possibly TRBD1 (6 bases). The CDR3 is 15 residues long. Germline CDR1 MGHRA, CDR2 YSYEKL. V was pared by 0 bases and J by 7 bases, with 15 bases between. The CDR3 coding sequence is TGCGCCAGCAGCCAAGAGGGACACACCGGAACTGGCTACACCTTC. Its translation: CASSQEGHTGTGYTF.

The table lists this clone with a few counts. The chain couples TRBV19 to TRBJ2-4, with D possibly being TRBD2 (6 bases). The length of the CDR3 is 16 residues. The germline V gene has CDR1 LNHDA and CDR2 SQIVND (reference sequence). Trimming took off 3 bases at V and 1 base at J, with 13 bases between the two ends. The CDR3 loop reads CASSIKPGRAKNIQYF. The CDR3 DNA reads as TGTGCCAGTAGTATTAAGCCGGGGAGGGCCAAAAACATTCAGTACTTC.